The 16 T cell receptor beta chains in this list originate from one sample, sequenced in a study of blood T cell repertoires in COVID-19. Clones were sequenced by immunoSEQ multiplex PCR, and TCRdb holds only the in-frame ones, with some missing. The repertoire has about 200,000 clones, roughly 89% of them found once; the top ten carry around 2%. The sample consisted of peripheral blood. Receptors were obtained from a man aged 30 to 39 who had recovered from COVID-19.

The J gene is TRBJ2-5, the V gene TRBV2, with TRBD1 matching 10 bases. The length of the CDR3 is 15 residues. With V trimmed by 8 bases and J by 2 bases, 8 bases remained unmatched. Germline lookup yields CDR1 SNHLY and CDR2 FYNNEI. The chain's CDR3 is CASGPDRGEQETQYF. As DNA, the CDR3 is TGTGCCAGCGGCCCGGACAGGGGGGAGCAAGAGACCCAGTACTTC.

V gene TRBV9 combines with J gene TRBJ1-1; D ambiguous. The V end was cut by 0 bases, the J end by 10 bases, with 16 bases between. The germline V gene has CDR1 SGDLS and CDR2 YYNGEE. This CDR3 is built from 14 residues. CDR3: CASSVVRSGESAFF. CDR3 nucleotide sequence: TGTGCCAGCAGCGTAGTGCGGAGTGGGGAGTCAGCTTTCTTT.

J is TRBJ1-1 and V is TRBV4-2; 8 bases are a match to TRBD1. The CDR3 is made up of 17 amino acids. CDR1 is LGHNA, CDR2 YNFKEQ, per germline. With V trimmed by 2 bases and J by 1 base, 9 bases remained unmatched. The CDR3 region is CASSQPGQGRSNTEAFF. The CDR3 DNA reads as TGTGCCAGCAGCCAACCCGGACAGGGCCGATCGAACACTGAAGCTTTCTTT.

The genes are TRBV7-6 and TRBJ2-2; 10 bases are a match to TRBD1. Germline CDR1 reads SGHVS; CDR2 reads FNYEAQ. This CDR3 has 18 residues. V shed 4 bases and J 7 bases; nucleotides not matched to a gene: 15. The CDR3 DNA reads TGTGCCAGCAGCTATTTGACCCCGGGACAGGGGCCTGGCGGGGAGCTGTTTTTT. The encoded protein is CASSYLTPGQGPGGELFF.

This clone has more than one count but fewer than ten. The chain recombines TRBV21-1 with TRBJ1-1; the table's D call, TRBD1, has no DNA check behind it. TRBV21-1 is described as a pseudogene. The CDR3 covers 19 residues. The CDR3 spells CASSKPTGGASGMNTEAFF. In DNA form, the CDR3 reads TGTGCCAGCAGCAAACCAACAGGGGGCGCGTCCGGCATGAACACTGAAGCTTTCTTT.

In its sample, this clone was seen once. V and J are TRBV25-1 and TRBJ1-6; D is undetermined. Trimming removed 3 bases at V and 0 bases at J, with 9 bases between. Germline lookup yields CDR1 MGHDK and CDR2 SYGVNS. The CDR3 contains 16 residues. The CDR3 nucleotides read TGTGCCAGCAGTGATGGCCGAAGCTCCTATAATTCACCCCTCCACTTT. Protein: CASSDGRSSYNSPLHF.

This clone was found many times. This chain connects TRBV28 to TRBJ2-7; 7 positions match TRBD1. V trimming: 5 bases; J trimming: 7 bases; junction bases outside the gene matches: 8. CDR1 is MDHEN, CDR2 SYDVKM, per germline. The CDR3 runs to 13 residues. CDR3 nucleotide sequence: TGTGCCAGCAGTCGGGACAGCTTTAGGGAGCAGTACTTC. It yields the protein CASSRDSFREQYF.

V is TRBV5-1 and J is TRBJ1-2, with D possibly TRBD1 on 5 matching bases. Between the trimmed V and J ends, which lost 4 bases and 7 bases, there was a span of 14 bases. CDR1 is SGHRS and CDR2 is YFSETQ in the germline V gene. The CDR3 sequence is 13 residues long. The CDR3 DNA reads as TGCGCCAGCAGCACCGCGGGGGAGGGTGGCTACACCTTC. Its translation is CASSTAGEGGYTF.

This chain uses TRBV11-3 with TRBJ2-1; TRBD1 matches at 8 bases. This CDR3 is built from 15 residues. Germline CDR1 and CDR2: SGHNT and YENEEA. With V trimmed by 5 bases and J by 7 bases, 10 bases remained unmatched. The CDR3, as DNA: TGTGCCAGCAGCCCCAGCGCGGGGACAGGTAATGAGCAGTTCTTC. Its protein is CASSPSAGTGNEQFF. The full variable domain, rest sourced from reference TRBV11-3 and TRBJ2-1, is EAGVVQSPRYKIIEKKQPVAFWCNPISGHNTLYWYLQNLGQGPELLIRYENEEAVDDSQLPKDRFSAERLKGVDSTLKIQPAELGDSAVYLCASSPSAGTGNEQFFGPGTRLTVL.

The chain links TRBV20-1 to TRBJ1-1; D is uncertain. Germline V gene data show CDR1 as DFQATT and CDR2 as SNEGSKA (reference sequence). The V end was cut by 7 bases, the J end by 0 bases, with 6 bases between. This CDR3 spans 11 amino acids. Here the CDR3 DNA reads TGCAGTGAGCTCATGAACACTGAAGCTTTCTTT. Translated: CSELMNTEAFF.

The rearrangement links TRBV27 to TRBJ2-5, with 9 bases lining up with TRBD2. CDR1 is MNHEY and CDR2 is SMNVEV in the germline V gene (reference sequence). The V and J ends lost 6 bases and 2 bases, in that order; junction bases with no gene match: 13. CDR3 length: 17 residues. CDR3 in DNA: TGTGCCAGCAGACATACCCCGGCTAGCGGGGTACAAGAGACCCAGTACTTC. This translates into CASRHTPASGVQETQYF.

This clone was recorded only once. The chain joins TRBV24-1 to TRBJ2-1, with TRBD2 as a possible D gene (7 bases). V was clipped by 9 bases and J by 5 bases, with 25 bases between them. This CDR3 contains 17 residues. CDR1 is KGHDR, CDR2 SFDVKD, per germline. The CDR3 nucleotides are TGTGCCACCGACCGATACAGGGAGGGAAACGGGGACAATGAGCAGTTCTTC. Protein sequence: CATDRYREGNGDNEQFF.

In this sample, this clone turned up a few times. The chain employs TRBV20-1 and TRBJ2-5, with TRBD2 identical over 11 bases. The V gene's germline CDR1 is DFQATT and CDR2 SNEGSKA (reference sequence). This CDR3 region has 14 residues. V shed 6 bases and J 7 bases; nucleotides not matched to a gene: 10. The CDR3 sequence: CSASPSGGQPTQYF. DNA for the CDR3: TGCAGTGCCAGTCCTAGCGGGGGGCAACCGACCCAGTACTTC.

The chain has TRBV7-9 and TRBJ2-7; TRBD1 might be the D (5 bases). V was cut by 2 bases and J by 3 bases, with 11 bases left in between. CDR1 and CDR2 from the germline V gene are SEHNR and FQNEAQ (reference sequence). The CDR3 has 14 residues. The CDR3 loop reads CASSLRTTNYEQYF. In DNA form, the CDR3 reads TGTGCCAGCAGCTTAAGGACAACGAACTACGAGCAGTACTTC.

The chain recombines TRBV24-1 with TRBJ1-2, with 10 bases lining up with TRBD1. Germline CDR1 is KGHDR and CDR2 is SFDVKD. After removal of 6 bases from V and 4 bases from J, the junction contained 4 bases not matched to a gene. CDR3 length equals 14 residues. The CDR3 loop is CATSSGTGAYGYTF. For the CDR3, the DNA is TGTGCCACCAGTTCCGGGACAGGGGCCTATGGCTACACCTTC.

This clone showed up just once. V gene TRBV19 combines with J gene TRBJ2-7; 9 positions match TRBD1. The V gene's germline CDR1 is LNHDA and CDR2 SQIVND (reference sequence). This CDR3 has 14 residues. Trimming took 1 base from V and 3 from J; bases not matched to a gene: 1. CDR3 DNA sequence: TGTGCCAGTAGTATAGGGGGACAGGGCTACGAGCAGTACTTC. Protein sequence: CASSIGGQGYEQYF.